This paragraph covers one TCR beta chain sequence. What it binds is unknown. This sample is part of a study of vaccination effects on CD4 cells after COVID-19. Germline V CDR1 and CDR2: LGHDT, YNNKEL (reference sequence). The CDR3 is made up of 15 amino acids. The J segment lost 2 bases and the V segment lost 3 bases, leaving 0 bases of the junction unmatched. Study-wide points: Researchers report that only 1 of 255 vaccine-induced clones in healthy vaccinees cross-reacted with common cold coronaviruses. Clones that were induced by infection or by vaccine showed marked contraction late after vaccination. Few convalescent patients were studied, and early post-infection samples were lacking.

The table came from immunoSEQ multiplex PCR; TCRdb's copy has only in-frame clones and leaves some out. Among 20,000 to 25,000 clones listed, roughly two thirds were seen once. In the ViraFEST assay, antigen-specific CD4+ clonotypes were identified by expansion after peptide-pool stimulation. Cells that had been cultured for 10 days were the source of isolated CD4+ T cells. Each participant was given two doses of one vaccine (BNT162b2 or mRNA-1273). Specimen: CD4+ T cells from PBMCs cultured with SARS-CoV-2 spike peptides, collected after COVID-19 vaccination. This sequence originates from a human donor who received a COVID-19 vaccine. The J gene is TRBJ2-1, the V gene TRBV3-1 (or the pseudogene TRBV3-2); TRBD2 matches at 11 bases. The CDR3 is CASSQTSGTYNEQFF. For the CDR3, the DNA is TGTGCCAGCAGCCAGACTAGCGGGACCTACAATGAGCAGTTCTTC.